Listed below are T cell receptor beta chains from one sample, sequenced in a study of cytomegalovirus exposure and HLA in healthy donors. The assay was immunoSEQ multiplex PCR, and TCRdb's table has in-frame clones only and misses some. The data contain some 130,000 clones, over 60% of them singletons. The sequenced sample was PBMCs. Every receptor here comes from a man between 25 and 39 years old in good health and CMV-seronegative. The CDR3 runs from the conserved cysteine through the conserved F or W. The order of the fields is clone size, J gene, V gene, D gene, CDR3 protein, CDR3 DNA. The D gene is left open where the match is weak. A row's size may be missing; if present it is once, few, many or a size class.

clone_size: .; j_call: TRBJ1-2; v_call: TRBV4-2; d_call: .; cdr3_aa: CASSQDRGDGYTF; cdr3_nt: TGTGCCAGCAGCCAAGATCGAGGAGATGGCTACACCTTC
clone_size: .; j_call: TRBJ1-1; v_call: TRBV15; d_call: .; cdr3_aa: CATSRDPVYEAFF; cdr3_nt: TGTGCCACCAGCAGAGATCCCGTATATGAAGCTTTCTTT
clone_size: .; j_call: TRBJ2-3; v_call: TRBV2; d_call: TRBD2; cdr3_aa: CASSGVSGRTDTQYF; cdr3_nt: TGTGCCAGCAGTGGGGTCAGCGGGAGAACAGATACGCAGTATTTT
clone_size: few; j_call: TRBJ1-1; v_call: TRBV7-3; d_call: .; cdr3_aa: CASSLTGGTEAFF; cdr3_nt: TGTGCCAGCAGCCTCACGGGGGGCACTGAAGCTTTCTTT
clone_size: .; j_call: TRBJ1-2; v_call: TRBV5-4; d_call: .; cdr3_aa: CASSSSAGYGYTF; cdr3_nt: TGTGCCAGCAGCTCAAGCGCGGGGTATGGCTACACCTTC
clone_size: once; j_call: TRBJ1-2; v_call: TRBV10-2; d_call: .; cdr3_aa: CASSEATEEYGYTF; cdr3_nt: TGCGCCAGCAGTGAGGCGACCGAGGAGTATGGCTACACCTTC
clone_size: .; j_call: TRBJ2-7; v_call: TRBV9; d_call: TRBD1; cdr3_aa: CASSPHPGQGDEQYF; cdr3_nt: TGTGCCAGCAGCCCCCACCCTGGACAGGGGGACGAGCAGTACTTC
clone_size: .; j_call: TRBJ1-4; v_call: TRBV11-2; d_call: .; cdr3_aa: CASSPVGTEKLFF; cdr3_nt: TGTGCCAGCAGCCCTGTGGGGACAGAAAAACTGTTTTTT
clone_size: .; j_call: TRBJ2-1; v_call: TRBV5-4; d_call: TRBD2; cdr3_aa: CASSLRREGSNEQFF; cdr3_nt: TGTGCCAGCAGCTTGAGACGGGAGGGGAGCAATGAGCAGTTCTTC
clone_size: .; j_call: TRBJ2-1; v_call: TRBV5-6; d_call: TRBD1; cdr3_aa: CASSSLTTGLEVNEQFF; cdr3_nt: TGTGCCAGCAGCTCACTTACGACAGGGTTGGAGGTGAATGAGCAGTTCTTC
clone_size: once; j_call: TRBJ2-7; v_call: TRBV7-2; d_call: TRBD2; cdr3_aa: CASSLPSGEQYF; cdr3_nt: TGTGCCAGCAGCCTCCCTAGCGGCGAGCAGTACTTC
clone_size: .; j_call: TRBJ2-7; v_call: TRBV30; d_call: TRBD1; cdr3_aa: CAWSYRGQDGGSPVLFEQYF; cdr3_nt: TGTGCCTGGAGTTACAGGGGGCAGGATGGCGGGAGTCCCGTACTTTTCGAGCAGTACTTC
clone_size: .; j_call: TRBJ2-5; v_call: TRBV5-1; d_call: TRBD1; cdr3_aa: CASSLGTGGRETQYF; cdr3_nt: TGCGCCAGCAGCTTGGGGACAGGGGGCCGAGAGACCCAGTACTTC
clone_size: .; j_call: TRBJ1-2; v_call: TRBV5-6; d_call: TRBD1; cdr3_aa: CASSLGQGAPGYTF; cdr3_nt: TGTGCCAGCAGCTTGGGGCAGGGGGCACCAGGCTACACCTTC
clone_size: .; j_call: TRBJ2-3; v_call: TRBV14; d_call: TRBD2; cdr3_aa: CASSQALAGVLWDTQYF; cdr3_nt: TGTGCCAGCAGCCAAGCCCTAGCGGGAGTCCTATGGGATACGCAGTATTTT
clone_size: .; j_call: TRBJ2-3; v_call: TRBV6-5; d_call: TRBD1; cdr3_aa: CASRLQGGTDTQYF; cdr3_nt: TGTGCCAGCAGACTACAGGGGGGCACAGATACGCAGTATTTT
clone_size: .; j_call: TRBJ1-5; v_call: TRBV28; d_call: TRBD1; cdr3_aa: CASREDRNNQPQHF; cdr3_nt: TGTGCCAGCAGGGAGGACAGGAACAATCAGCCCCAGCATTTT
clone_size: .; j_call: TRBJ2-1; v_call: TRBV5-6; d_call: TRBD2; cdr3_aa: CASSFQTSGDYNEQFF; cdr3_nt: TGTGCCAGCAGTTTCCAGACTAGCGGGGACTACAATGAGCAGTTCTTC
clone_size: .; j_call: TRBJ2-5; v_call: TRBV29-1; d_call: TRBD1; cdr3_aa: CSVDGRGIQETQYF; cdr3_nt: TGCAGCGTTGACGGCAGGGGGATCCAAGAGACCCAGTACTTC
clone_size: .; j_call: TRBJ2-3; v_call: TRBV2; d_call: TRBD2; cdr3_aa: CASREREGDTQYF; cdr3_nt: TGTGCCAGCCGGGAGCGGGAGGGAGATACGCAGTATTTT
clone_size: few; j_call: TRBJ1-2; v_call: TRBV9; d_call: .; cdr3_aa: CASSVANKQDGYTF; cdr3_nt: TGTGCCAGCAGCGTAGCGAACAAACAGGATGGCTACACCTTC
clone_size: .; j_call: TRBJ2-1; v_call: TRBV6-1; d_call: TRBD2; cdr3_aa: CASSGEAGGYNEQFF; cdr3_nt: TGTGCCAGCAGTGGGGAGGCGGGAGGCTACAATGAGCAGTTCTTC
clone_size: .; j_call: TRBJ2-7; v_call: TRBV20-1; d_call: .; cdr3_aa: CSAFSGYEQYF; cdr3_nt: TGCAGTGCTTTTAGCGGCTACGAGCAGTACTTC
clone_size: .; j_call: TRBJ1-6; v_call: TRBV9; d_call: .; cdr3_aa: CASNPTGWDSPLHF; cdr3_nt: TGTGCCAGCAACCCCACAGGGTGGGATTCACCCCTCCACTTT
clone_size: .; j_call: TRBJ1-3; v_call: TRBV6-1; d_call: .; cdr3_aa: CASKPGSSSGNTIYF; cdr3_nt: TGTGCCAGCAAACCGGGAAGCTCTTCTGGAAACACCATATATTTT
clone_size: .; j_call: TRBJ1-2; v_call: TRBV5-6; d_call: TRBD1; cdr3_aa: CASSVTGVREVNTF; cdr3_nt: TGTGCCAGCAGCGTGACAGGGGTGCGCGAGGTAAACACCTTC
clone_size: .; j_call: TRBJ2-7; v_call: TRBV25-1; d_call: .; cdr3_aa: CASSAGGTASYEQYF; cdr3_nt: TGTGCCAGCAGTGCCGGAGGGACTGCCTCCTACGAGCAGTACTTC
clone_size: .; j_call: TRBJ1-2; v_call: TRBV5-4; d_call: .; cdr3_aa: CASSRESAPYGYTF; cdr3_nt: TGTGCCAGCAGCAGAGAATCCGCCCCCTATGGCTACACCTTC
clone_size: .; j_call: TRBJ2-4; v_call: TRBV27; d_call: .; cdr3_aa: CASSFGNAHIQYF; cdr3_nt: TGTGCCAGCAGTTTTGGCAATGCCCACATTCAGTACTTC
clone_size: .; j_call: TRBJ2-7; v_call: TRBV10-1; d_call: TRBD2; cdr3_aa: CASSELEAGDNEQYF; cdr3_nt: TGCGCCAGCAGTGAACTCGAAGCGGGAGACAACGAGCAGTACTTC
clone_size: .; j_call: TRBJ1-2; v_call: TRBV10-3; d_call: TRBD1; cdr3_aa: CAIGRGQGHGYTF; cdr3_nt: TGTGCCATCGGCCGGGGACAGGGGCATGGCTACACCTTC
clone_size: .; j_call: TRBJ2-7; v_call: TRBV27; d_call: TRBD2; cdr3_aa: CASSLYFGRAYEQYF; cdr3_nt: TGTGCCAGCAGTTTATATTTCGGGAGGGCCTACGAGCAGTACTTC
clone_size: .; j_call: TRBJ2-7; v_call: TRBV29-1; d_call: TRBD2; cdr3_aa: CSVVVVGGPSGDEQYF; cdr3_nt: TGCAGCGTTGTAGTCGTGGGAGGGCCCTCTGGCGACGAGCAGTACTTC
clone_size: .; j_call: TRBJ2-3; v_call: TRBV10-3; d_call: .; cdr3_aa: CAISEWASTDTQYF; cdr3_nt: TGTGCCATCAGTGAATGGGCTAGCACAGATACGCAGTATTTT
clone_size: few; j_call: TRBJ2-3; v_call: TRBV5-1; d_call: TRBD1; cdr3_aa: CASSLEGQGQFTQYF; cdr3_nt: TGCGCCAGCAGCTTGGAGGGACAGGGACAATTTACGCAGTATTTT
clone_size: .; j_call: TRBJ1-2; v_call: TRBV5-6; d_call: .; cdr3_aa: CASSSMDSYYGYTF; cdr3_nt: TGTGCCAGCAGTTCCATGGACAGTTACTATGGCTACACCTTC
clone_size: .; j_call: TRBJ2-1; v_call: TRBV5-4; d_call: .; cdr3_aa: CASSLGGVSYNEQFF; cdr3_nt: TGTGCCAGCAGCTTGGGTGGAGTTTCCTACAATGAGCAGTTCTTC
clone_size: .; j_call: TRBJ2-1; v_call: TRBV28; d_call: TRBD2; cdr3_aa: CASKTPMGLAGGNSYNEQFF; cdr3_nt: TGTGCCAGCAAGACTCCCATGGGACTAGCGGGAGGTAACTCCTACAATGAGCAGTTCTTC
clone_size: few; j_call: TRBJ2-3; v_call: TRBV12-1; d_call: .; cdr3_aa: CASNGRAMTDTQYF; cdr3_nt: TGTGCCAGCAACGGGAGGGCCATGACAGATACGCAGTATTTT
clone_size: .; j_call: TRBJ2-7; v_call: TRBV5-1; d_call: TRBD2; cdr3_aa: CASSTGTSVYEQYF; cdr3_nt: TGCGCCAGCAGCACCGGGACTAGCGTCTACGAGCAGTACTTC
clone_size: few; j_call: TRBJ2-2; v_call: TRBV28; d_call: TRBD2; cdr3_aa: CASSTSGRLTGELFF; cdr3_nt: TGTGCCAGCAGCACTAGCGGGAGATTAACCGGGGAGCTGTTTTTT
clone_size: .; j_call: TRBJ2-2; v_call: TRBV7-9; d_call: TRBD2; cdr3_aa: CASSYGLVSGELFF; cdr3_nt: TGTGCCAGCAGTTACGGACTAGTCTCCGGGGAGCTGTTTTTT
clone_size: few; j_call: TRBJ2-1; v_call: TRBV11-1; d_call: .; cdr3_aa: CASSLHSGYNEQFF; cdr3_nt: TGTGCCAGCAGCTTACATAGCGGTTACAATGAGCAGTTCTTC
clone_size: .; j_call: TRBJ1-5; v_call: TRBV28; d_call: TRBD1; cdr3_aa: CASSFRTGGAGVNQPQHF; cdr3_nt: TGTGCCAGCAGTTTCCGGACAGGGGGCGCAGGGGTCAATCAGCCCCAGCATTTT
clone_size: once; j_call: TRBJ2-1; v_call: TRBV7-6; d_call: TRBD2; cdr3_aa: CASSLAPGTSYNEQFF; cdr3_nt: TGTGCCAGCAGCTTAGCGCCCGGGACTAGCTACAATGAGCAGTTCTTC
clone_size: .; j_call: TRBJ1-5; v_call: TRBV6-1; d_call: TRBD1; cdr3_aa: CASTLDRTQPQHF; cdr3_nt: TGTGCCAGCACTCTGGACAGGACTCAGCCCCAGCATTTT
clone_size: .; j_call: TRBJ2-5; v_call: TRBV5-1; d_call: .; cdr3_aa: CASSLGAGLQETQYF; cdr3_nt: TGCGCCAGCAGCTTGGGTGCGGGACTCCAAGAGACCCAGTACTTC
clone_size: .; j_call: TRBJ2-3; v_call: TRBV4-2; d_call: .; cdr3_aa: CASSSQYREITDTQYF; cdr3_nt: TGTGCCAGCAGCTCCCAGTACAGGGAGATAACAGATACGCAGTATTTT
clone_size: .; j_call: TRBJ2-7; v_call: TRBV19; d_call: .; cdr3_aa: CASSIAGGVPSYEQYF; cdr3_nt: TGTGCCAGTAGTATAGCCGGGGGAGTTCCCTCCTACGAGCAGTACTTC
clone_size: .; j_call: TRBJ2-3; v_call: TRBV6-6; d_call: .; cdr3_aa: CASSYNVPATTDTQYF; cdr3_nt: TGTGCCAGCAGTTACAATGTGCCAGCGACTACAGATACGCAGTATTTT
clone_size: .; j_call: TRBJ1-1; v_call: TRBV5-1; d_call: .; cdr3_aa: CASRSGNTEAFF; cdr3_nt: TGCGCCAGCAGATCGGGGAACACTGAAGCTTTCTTT
clone_size: .; j_call: TRBJ2-2; v_call: TRBV18; d_call: .; cdr3_aa: CASSPAGSSTGELFF; cdr3_nt: TGTGCCAGCTCACCCGCCGGGTCCTCCACCGGGGAGCTGTTTTTT
clone_size: few; j_call: TRBJ2-1; v_call: TRBV9; d_call: TRBD1; cdr3_aa: CASSVAGQGSGRYNEQFF; cdr3_nt: TGTGCCAGCAGCGTAGCGGGACAGGGGTCCGGGCGCTACAATGAGCAGTTCTTC